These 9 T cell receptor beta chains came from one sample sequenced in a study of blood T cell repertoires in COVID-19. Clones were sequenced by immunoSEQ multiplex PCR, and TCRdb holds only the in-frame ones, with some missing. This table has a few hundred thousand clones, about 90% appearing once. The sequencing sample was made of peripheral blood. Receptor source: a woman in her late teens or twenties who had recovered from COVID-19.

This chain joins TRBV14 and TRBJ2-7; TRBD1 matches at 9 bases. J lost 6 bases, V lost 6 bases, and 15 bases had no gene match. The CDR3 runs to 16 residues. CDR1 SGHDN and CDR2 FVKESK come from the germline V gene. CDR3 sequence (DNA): TGTGCCAGCAGTTCCAGAAGGGACAGGGTTCTAGTCGAGCAGTACTTC. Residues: CASSSRRDRVLVEQYF.

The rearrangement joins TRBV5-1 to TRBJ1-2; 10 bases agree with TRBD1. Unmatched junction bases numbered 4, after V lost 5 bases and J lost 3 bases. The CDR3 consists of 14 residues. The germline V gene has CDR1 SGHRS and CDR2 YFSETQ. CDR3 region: CASSRTGGHYGYTF. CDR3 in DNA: TGCGCCAGCAGTAGGACAGGGGGGCACTATGGCTACACCTTC. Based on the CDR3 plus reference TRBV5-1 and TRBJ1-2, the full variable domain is KAGVTQTPRYLIKTRGQQVTLSCSPISGHRSVSWYQQTPGQGLQFLFEYFSETQRNKGNFPGRFSGRQFSNSRSEMNVSTLELGDSALYLCASSRTGGHYGYTFGSGTRLTVV.

The CDR3 loop reads CSVAGTSDSSGANVLTF. DNA of the CDR3: TGCAGCGTCGCCGGGACTAGCGATAGCTCTGGGGCCAACGTCCTGACTTTC. V and J are TRBV29-1 and TRBJ2-6, with 10 bases identical to TRBD2. Germline V gives CDR1 SQVTM, CDR2 ANQGSEA. The CDR3 runs to 17 residues. V shed 6 bases, J shed 0 bases, and the junction held 8 bases outside the gene matches. The variable domain in full, with the rest retrieved from reference TRBV29-1 and TRBJ2-6, is SAVISQKPSRDICQRGTSLTIQCQVDSQVTMMFWYRQQPGQSLTLIATANQGSEATYESGFVIDKFPISRPNLTFSTLTVSNMSPEDSSIYLCSVAGTSDSSGANVLTFGAGSRLTVL.

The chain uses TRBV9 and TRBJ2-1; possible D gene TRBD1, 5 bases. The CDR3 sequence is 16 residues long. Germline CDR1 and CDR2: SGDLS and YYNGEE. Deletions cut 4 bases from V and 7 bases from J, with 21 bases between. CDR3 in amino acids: CASSIRQWAAGNEQFF. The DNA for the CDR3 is TGTGCCAGCAGCATACGACAGTGGGCAGCTGGGAATGAGCAGTTCTTC.

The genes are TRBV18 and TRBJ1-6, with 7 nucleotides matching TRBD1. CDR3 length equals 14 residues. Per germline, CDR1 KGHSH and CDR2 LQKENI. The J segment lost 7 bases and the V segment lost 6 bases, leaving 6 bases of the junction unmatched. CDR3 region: CASSLDRVNSPLHF. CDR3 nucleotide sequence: TGTGCCAGCTCCCTTGACAGGGTGAATTCACCCCTCCACTTT.

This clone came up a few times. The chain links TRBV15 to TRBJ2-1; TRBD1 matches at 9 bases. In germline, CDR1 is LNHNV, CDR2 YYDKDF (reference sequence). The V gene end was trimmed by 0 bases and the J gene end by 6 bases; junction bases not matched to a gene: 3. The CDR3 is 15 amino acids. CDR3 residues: CATSREGQGSNEQFF. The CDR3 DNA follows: TGTGCCACCAGCAGAGAGGGACAGGGTAGCAATGAGCAGTTCTTC. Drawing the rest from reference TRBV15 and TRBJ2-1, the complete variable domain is DAMVIQNPRYQVTQFGKPVTLSCSQTLNHNVMYWYQQKSSQAPKLLFHYYDKDFNNEADTPDNFQSRRPNTSFCFLDIRSPGLGDTAMYLCATSREGQGSNEQFFGPGTRLTVL.

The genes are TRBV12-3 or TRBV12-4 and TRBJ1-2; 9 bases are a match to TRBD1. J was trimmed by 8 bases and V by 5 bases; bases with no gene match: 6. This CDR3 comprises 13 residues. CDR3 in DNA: TGTGCCAGCAGTCTACAGGGGGCGGGGGGCTACACCTTC. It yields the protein CASSLQGAGGYTF.

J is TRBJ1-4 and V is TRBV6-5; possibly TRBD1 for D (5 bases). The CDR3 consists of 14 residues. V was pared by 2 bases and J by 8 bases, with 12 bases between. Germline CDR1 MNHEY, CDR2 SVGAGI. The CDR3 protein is CASSYQGMQEKLFF. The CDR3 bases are TGTGCCAGCAGTTACCAGGGTATGCAGGAAAAACTGTTTTTT.

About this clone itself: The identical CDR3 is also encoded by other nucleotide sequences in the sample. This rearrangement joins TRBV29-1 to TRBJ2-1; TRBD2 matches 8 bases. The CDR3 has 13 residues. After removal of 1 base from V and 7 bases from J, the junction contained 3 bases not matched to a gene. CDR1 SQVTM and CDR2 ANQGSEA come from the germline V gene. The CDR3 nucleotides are TGCAGCGTTGAAGGGTTAGCGGGAAATGAGCAGTTCTTC. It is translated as CSVEGLAGNEQFF.